Below, one T cell receptor beta chain is given with its context. The data stem from a study of control samples from healthy donors and cancer patients. Here immunoSEQ multiplex PCR was the method, and the copy in TCRdb shows in-frame clones only, minus some. This sample has tens of thousands of clones; around 84% occur once, and the top ten carry under 40%. The sequence derives from a man aged 65 to 85 with lung cancer. Sample: PBMCs.

In nucleotides, the CDR3 is TGTGCCAGCAGCGTAGGCTTAGCGGGGGGCAACTCGCGGGAGACCCAGTACTTC. It codes for CASSVGLAGGNSRETQYF. The J gene is TRBJ2-5, the V gene TRBV9; 10 bases align to TRBD2. Germline assignment: CDR1 SGDLS and CDR2 YYNGEE. This CDR3 spans 18 amino acids. With 0 bases clipped from V and 5 bases from J, the junction kept 13 bases outside the gene matches.